This T cell receptor (beta chain) was documented in a study of Ad26.COV2.S vaccination and SARS-CoV-2 variants (dated by TCRdb to about 2021). Concerning the study at large: Donors in the vaccine arm were drawn from COV1001, a multicentre, randomized, double-blind, placebo-controlled phase I-IIa trial testing Ad26.COV2.S in healthy adults. Sequencing of the TCRbeta repertoire served to evaluate the specificity and breadth of SARS-CoV-2-reactive T cell receptors following Ad26.COV2.S vaccination. Investigators did not know the trial group allocation while performing experiments and assessing outcomes. The TCR-sequenced set comprised around 32 samples: some 19 Ad26.COV2.S vaccine recipients, 5 placebo recipients and 8 SARS-CoV-2 convalescent individuals. Trial participants were randomized into five groups of five, in which low-dose or high-dose Ad26.COV2.S was given once or twice, or placebo was given on both occasions. Ad26.COV2.S was given intramuscularly at 5x10^10 or 1x10^11 viral particles, as a single shot or as two shots 56 days apart. Paper-wide results and their limitations: After vaccination, substantial breadth of spike-specific CD8+ and CD4+ T cell responses was reported. The study lacked the statistical power to compare responses across vaccine doses or regimens. Compared with placebo recipients, Ad26.COV2.S recipients showed higher spike-specific TCR breadth (P = 0.0014). According to the authors, total T cell responses may have been underestimated by the TCR breadth and depth analyses. Vaccine and placebo recipients had comparable non-spike TCR breadth, which fits with the vaccine containing only spike.

The sample's treatment or condition label is to be understood as: around 19 received Ad26.COV2.S at low or high dose, single or two shots; several received placebo; per-sample allocation not given. Repertoires of vaccine and placebo recipients were sequenced from samples collected on day 63 after the first injection. In Cohort 1b, about 25 adults aged 18-55 years were enrolled at a single site in Boston, USA, between 29 July and 7 August 2020. As a vaccine, Ad26.COV2.S was a replication-incompetent adenovirus type 26 vector that expressed a prefusion-stabilized SARS-CoV-2 spike protein derived from the original Wuhan strain. The CDR3 runs 15 amino acids, cysteine and phenylalanine included. Left in the record is the CDR3 DNA by itself, 45 bases read in frame from the first base. Trimming accounts for 4 bases at V and 5 bases at J, while the number of junction bases matched to no gene is 11. From the germline V gene, CDR1 is SGDLS and CDR2 is YYNGEE.

This clone is a singleton in its sample. The specificity of this receptor is unknown. No quality values exist for individual bases; no much larger clone is one base distant. The immunoSEQ Assay was used to sequence TCRbeta CDR3 regions. After extraction, genomic DNA underwent amplification by bias-controlled multiplex PCR, followed by high-throughput sequencing. In the authors' own workflow: Collapsing and filtering of sequences were performed to quantify the absolute abundance of each unique TCRbeta CDR3 region. T cell fraction was estimated by normalizing TCRbeta template counts to usable DNA, with usable DNA measured through amplification of reference genes found in all nucleated cells. Repertoire TCRs were annotated as SARS-CoV-2-specific when V gene, CDR3 amino acid sequence and J gene were exactly matched to a known reactive TCR set. MIRA supplied the reference SARS-CoV-2 TCR set, which was filtered for enrichment in COVID-19-positive ImmuneCODE repertoires so that public or cross-reactive TCRs were removed. Based on the MIRA antigens, annotated TCRs were further analysed at the level of specific ORF or position within ORF. Breadth was defined as annotated unique rearrangements over total unique productive rearrangements; depth was the summed frequency of those rearrangements. Two-sided Wilcoxon rank-sum tests were used to compare TCR breadth between groups. As stored in TCRdb, this immuneACCESS dataset retains in-frame rearrangements with V and J assigned. A fraction of the clones does not appear; measured against another copy, unresolved V genes explain less than half of the discrepancy, and the remainder lacks a known reason. The V and J calls and clone size were taken over from that table, and D and trimming were inferred from the DNA. The sample table lists more than 300,000 clones, around 88% of them with a count of one. The ten top clones hold roughly 4.8% of the sample.

Sequenced here: peripheral blood, sampled in a trial of Ad26.COV2.S vaccine versus placebo. The chain links TRBV9 with TRBJ1-2; 7 bases in the middle match TRBD1. The source is a person aged 18-60 years who received the Ad26.COV2.S COVID-19 vaccine or a placebo. The DNA sequence is TGTGCCAGCAGCCCTATAATAGGGACAGTATATGGCTACACCTTC. Its translation is CASSPIIGTVYGYTF.